These 21 T cell receptor beta chains were sequenced from one sample in a study of PD-L1 blockade in urothelial cancer. TCRdb's copy holds only in-frame clones and misses some; the assay was immunoSEQ multiplex PCR. The profile shows 35,000 to 40,000 clones, roughly a third of them singletons. Sequenced material: tumor tissue, taken before atezolizumab (anti-PD-L1) treatment. The source of these receptors is a man aged 60-69 years with urothelial cancer.

This chain joins TRBV18 and TRBJ1-4; the D is unclear. V lost 0 bases to trimming and J lost 7 bases, with 6 bases between them. The germline CDR1 and CDR2 sequences are KGHSH and LQKENI. This CDR3 comprises 13 residues. The CDR3 protein is CASSPPGLEKLFF. The CDR3, as DNA: TGTGCCAGCTCACCACCCGGCCTTGAAAAACTGTTTTTT.

This clone was seen more than once but under ten times. The chain is built from TRBV1 and TRBJ2-5; the table's D call of TRBD2 was not tested on the DNA. TRBV1 is noted as a pseudogene. This CDR3 comprises 17 residues. The CDR3 nucleotides are TGCGCCAGCAGCCAAGATGGGCTAGCGGGGGGGCCGGAGACCCAGTACTTC. The encoded protein is CASSQDGLAGGPETQYF.

This rearrangement joins TRBV9 to TRBJ1-1; 10 bases match TRBD1. Germline CDR1 SGDLS, CDR2 YYNGEE. V was pared by 4 bases and J by 6 bases, with 6 bases of the junction left unmatched. CDR3 length equals 14 residues. CDR3 sequence (DNA): TGTGCCAGCAGCCGGGACAGGGGTGTTTCTGAAGCTTTCTTT. It encodes CASSRDRGVSEAFF.

V gene TRBV11-3 combines with J gene TRBJ2-3, with D possibly called TRBD1 or TRBD2 (5 bases each). Trimming left V 5 bases short and J 12 bases short, with 21 bases between. The CDR3 has 14 amino acids. The germline V gene has CDR1 SGHNT and CDR2 YENEEA. CDR3 nucleotides: TGTGCCAGCAGCCCTGGGGTCGGGGCGGGCGATCAGTATTTT. This sequence encodes CASSPGVGAGDQYF.

This clone occurred a few times. This rearrangement joins TRBV6-4 to TRBJ2-3; D may be TRBD1 or TRBD2 (5 bases each). Per germline, CDR1 MRHNA and CDR2 SNTAGT. V was cut by 6 bases and J by 2 bases, with 15 bases left in between. There are 15 residues in the CDR3. The CDR3, as DNA: TGTGCCAGCAGGGGGGTGTGGTCTGCCACAGATACGCAGTATTTT. Translating gives CASRGVWSATDTQYF.

The V call is TRBV30, the J call TRBJ2-1; 10 bases line up with TRBD2. V lost 0 bases, J lost 5 bases, and 4 bases stayed unmatched. The CDR3 covers 15 residues. Germline CDR1 reads GTSNPN; CDR2 reads SVGIG (reference sequence). CDR3 sequence (DNA): TGTGCCTGGAGTGTACCTAGCGGGGGCCACAATGAGCAGTTCTTC. Translation: CAWSVPSGGHNEQFF.

A few counts support this clone. The rearrangement uses TRBV10-3 and TRBJ2-1; D is uncertain. CDR1 is ENHRY and CDR2 is SYGVKD in the germline V gene. V lost 2 bases and J 12 bases, leaving 11 bases between the germline ends. The CDR3 consists of 12 residues. The CDR3 bases are TGTGCCATCAGTGAGGCTAGGATCGGGCAGTTCTTC. It codes for CAISEARIGQFF.

The rearrangement joins TRBV12-5 to TRBJ2-3; 8 bases match TRBD2. The V segment lost 3 bases and the J segment 0 bases; nucleotides outside the gene matches: 2. Germline loops: CDR1 LGHNT, CDR2 FRNRAP. This CDR3 comprises 15 residues. The CDR3 sequence: CASGFRGGSTDTQYF. CDR3 nucleotide sequence: TGTGCTAGTGGTTTCCGGGGGGGAAGCACAGATACGCAGTATTTT. Based on the CDR3 plus reference TRBV12-5 and TRBJ2-3, the full variable domain is DARVTQTPRHKVTEMGQEVTMRCQPILGHNTVFWYRQTMMQGLELLAYFRNRAPLDDSGMPKDRFSAEMPDATLATLKIQPSEPRDSAVYFCASGFRGGSTDTQYFGPGTRLTVL.

This chain's CDR3 is CASRPGRAPTEAFF. The CDR3 nucleotides read TGTGCCAGCAGACCCGGACGAGCCCCCACTGAAGCTTTCTTT. The chain joins TRBV11-3 to TRBJ1-1; no firm D call. The CDR3 runs to 14 residues. Trimming cost V 6 bases and J 4 bases, with 15 bases left between them. Germline V CDR1 and CDR2: SGHNT, YENEEA. Filled out from reference TRBV11-3 and TRBJ1-1, the complete variable domain reads EAGVVQSPRYKIIEKKQPVAFWCNPISGHNTLYWYLQNLGQGPELLIRYENEEAVDDSQLPKDRFSAERLKGVDSTLKIQPAELGDSAVYLCASRPGRAPTEAFFGQGTRLTVV.

The chain is built from TRBV18 and TRBJ1-1; 8 nucleotides align to TRBD1. This CDR3 has 12 residues. Germline V gene sequence: CDR1 KGHSH, CDR2 LQKENI. V lost 5 bases, J lost 7 bases, and 3 bases stayed unmatched. This CDR3 reads CASSTGQGEAFF. CDR3 DNA: TGTGCCAGCTCAACCGGACAGGGTGAAGCTTTCTTT.

The sample holds many counts of this clone. V and J are TRBV6-8 and TRBJ2-7; the D gene could be TRBD1 or TRBD2 (5 bases each). Trimming stripped 6 bases from V and 2 bases from J, with 17 bases between. The CDR3 loop spans 15 amino acids. Germline-derived CDR1 and CDR2 are MNHGY and SAAAGT. CDR3 coding DNA: TGTGCCAGCAGACTTGTGGGGGACGGAGCCTACGAGCAGTACTTC. Translation gives CASRLVGDGAYEQYF.

This clone occurred many times. The chain couples TRBV11-3 to TRBJ2-7; D perhaps matches TRBD2 (6 bases). Germline V gene sequence: CDR1 SGHNT, CDR2 YENEEA. The length of the CDR3 is 16 residues. V lost 6 bases, J lost 3 bases, and 21 bases lay in between. The CDR3 nucleotides are TGTGCCAGCAGTCGATTTAAGCGGGTTAAACTCTACGAGCAGTACTTC. This translates into CASSRFKRVKLYEQYF.

The chain links TRBV9 to TRBJ2-1, with 8 bases identical to TRBD2. This CDR3 spans 13 amino acids. The germline V gene encodes CDR1 SGDLS and CDR2 YYNGEE. V lost 6 bases and J lost 9; bases outside the gene matches: 8. DNA for the CDR3: TGTGCCAGCACCCGGACGCGGGAGGTTGAGCAGTTCTTC. This sequence encodes CASTRTREVEQFF.

This clone was seen repeatedly, ten times or more. The V gene is TRBV30, the J gene TRBJ1-1, with 8 nucleotides matching TRBD1. This CDR3 comprises 13 residues. V lost 2 bases, J lost 6 bases, and 5 bases stayed unmatched. Germline CDR1 is GTSNPN and CDR2 is SVGIG (reference sequence). Here the CDR3 DNA reads TGTGCCTGGAGTATAATACAGGGGGCTGAAGCTTTCTTT. It specifies CAWSIIQGAEAFF.

In its sample, this clone was seen a few times. The gene calls are TRBV11-3 and TRBJ1-6; TRBD1 is a possible D gene (6 bases). The CDR3 runs to 14 residues. Germline V gives CDR1 SGHNT, CDR2 YENEEA. Trimming left V 1 base short and J 10 bases short, with 11 bases between. The CDR3 sequence is CASSLGVGGSPLHF. CDR3 in DNA: TGTGCCAGCAGCTTAGGCGTAGGGGGATCACCCCTCCACTTT.

V usage is TRBV14 and J usage is TRBJ1-2, with D unresolved. The CDR3 runs to 11 residues. Looked up from germline, CDR1 is SGHDN and CDR2 is FVKESK. The V end was cut by 0 bases, the J end by 10 bases, with 6 bases between. CDR3 DNA: TGTGCCAGCAGCCAAGAGGAGGACTACACCTTC. It yields the protein CASSQEEDYTF. The full variable domain, completed using reference TRBV14 and TRBJ1-2, is EAGVTQFPSHSVIEKGQTVTLRCDPISGHDNLYWYRRVMGKEIKFLLHFVKESKQDESGMPNNRFLAERTGGTYSTLKVQPAELEDSGVYFCASSQEEDYTFGSGTRLTVV.

The chain is built from TRBV2 and TRBJ2-4; TRBD1 agrees at 7 bases. Trimming took 7 bases from V and 1 from J; bases not matched to a gene: 4. The CDR3 contains 14 residues. Germline assignment: CDR1 SNHLY and CDR2 FYNNEI. CDR3 in amino acids: CASMQGQAKNIQYF. DNA for the CDR3: TGTGCCAGCATGCAGGGACAGGCCAAAAACATTCAGTACTTC. Using reference TRBV2 and TRBJ2-4 for the parts outside the CDR3, the full variable domain is EPEVTQTPSHQVTQMGQEVILRCVPISNHLYFYWYRQILGQKVEFLVSFYNNEISEKSEIFDDQFSVERPDGSNFTLKIRSTKLEDSAMYFCASMQGQAKNIQYFGAGTRLSVL.

The chain recombines TRBV19 with TRBJ1-3, with D unresolved. The germline CDR1 and CDR2 sequences are LNHDA and SQIVND (reference sequence). Trimming took 5 bases from V and 0 from J, leaving 8 bases between them. This CDR3 has 14 amino acids. CDR3 DNA: TGTGCCAGTAGTTTGGGGATCTCTGGAAACACCATATATTTT. Encoded protein: CASSLGISGNTIYF.

The chain uses TRBV19 and TRBJ2-5; D ambiguous. The germline V gene has CDR1 LNHDA and CDR2 SQIVND (reference sequence). Trimming took 6 bases from V and 3 from J, leaving 14 bases between them. There are 14 residues in the CDR3. CDR3 amino acids: CASSVLGIKETQYF. The CDR3 nucleotides are TGTGCCAGTAGCGTATTAGGGATTAAAGAGACCCAGTACTTC.

This chain links TRBV2 with TRBJ2-2; TRBD1 matches 7 bases. The CDR3 extends over 13 amino acids. Trimming removed 4 bases from V and 5 bases from J; junction bases left unmatched: 1. Germline V CDR1 and CDR2: SNHLY, FYNNEI. The CDR3 loop is CASSGQGTGELFF. For the CDR3, the DNA is TGTGCCAGCAGTGGACAGGGTACCGGGGAGCTGTTTTTT. The full variable domain, rest sourced from reference TRBV2 and TRBJ2-2, is EPEVTQTPSHQVTQMGQEVILRCVPISNHLYFYWYRQILGQKVEFLVSFYNNEISEKSEIFDDQFSVERPDGSNFTLKIRSTKLEDSAMYFCASSGQGTGELFFGEGSRLTVL.

This chain joins TRBV28 and TRBJ2-6; 9 bases match TRBD1. The V gene end was trimmed by 4 bases and the J gene end by 1 base; junction bases not matched to a gene: 2. The CDR3 has 16 residues. CDR1 is MDHEN and CDR2 is SYDVKM in the germline V gene. CDR3 nucleotide sequence: TGTGCCAGCAGTTCACAGGGGGCGTCTGGGGCCAACGTCCTGACTTTC. This gives the protein CASSSQGASGANVLTF.